This TCR beta chain comes out of a study of early T cells in non-severe SARS-CoV-2 infection. TCRdb independently ran MiXCR on the 5' RACE reads; one entry per CDR3 protein. The table has roughly 54,000 distinct CDR3 sequences, 4.5% to 7% seen once. This clonotype was counted many times. The V and J ends lost 7 bases and 2 bases respectively, with 13 bases between them. From germline, CDR1 is KGHDR and CDR2 SFDVKD. This CDR3 region has 14 residues. The sequence was obtained from an adult who was a healthcare worker with PCR-confirmed SARS-CoV-2 infection or an uninfected control (not recorded which). V usage is TRBV24-1 and J usage is TRBJ2-5, with D perhaps assigned TRBD1 or TRBD2 (5 bases each). The sample was whole blood. The CDR3 DNA reads TGTGCCACCAGCCCCTGGGGCGGGCAAGAGACCCAGTACTTC. Translation gives CATSPWGGQETQYF.